This record looks at one TCR beta chain sequence and its context. This clone came up once. Its antigen has not been determined. No base-level quality is on record; no much larger clone is a single base apart. What this sample's treatment or condition label stands for: 15 to 20 received Ad26.COV2.S at low or high dose, single or two shots; several received placebo; per-sample allocation not given. For vaccine and placebo recipients, repertoires were sequenced using samples collected on day 63 after the first injection. In Cohort 1b, 25 or so adults aged 18-55 years were enrolled at a single site in Boston, USA, between 29 July and 7 August 2020. Ad26.COV2.S consisted of a replication-incompetent adenovirus type 26 vector by which a prefusion-stabilized SARS-CoV-2 spike protein from the original Wuhan strain was expressed. The CDR1 and CDR2 encoded by the germline V gene are ENHRY and SYGVKD. The junction shows trimming of 11 bases on V and 5 bases on J, plus 22 bases between the germline ends. The CDR3 runs 15 amino acids, cysteine and phenylalanine included. Only CDR3 DNA remains: 45 bases, in frame from the first base.

This entry belongs to a study of Ad26.COV2.S vaccination and SARS-CoV-2 variants (dated by TCRdb to about 2021). Regarding the complete study: Donors in the vaccine arm were drawn from COV1001, a phase I-IIa trial of Ad26.COV2.S in healthy adults that was multicentre, randomized, double-blind and placebo-controlled. Dosing of Ad26.COV2.S was intramuscular, at either 5x10^10 or 1x10^11 viral particles, delivered as one shot or as two shots spaced 56 days apart. The specificity and breadth of SARS-CoV-2-reactive T cell receptors after Ad26.COV2.S vaccination were assessed by TCRbeta repertoire sequencing. Participants in the trial were split at random into five groups of five each, receiving low-dose or high-dose Ad26.COV2.S once or twice, or else placebo on both occasions. The TCR-sequenced set comprised approximately 32 samples: 19 Ad26.COV2.S vaccine recipients, 5 placebo recipients and 8 SARS-CoV-2 convalescent individuals. Investigators did not know the trial group allocation while performing experiments and assessing outcomes. The paper as a whole reports these results and caveats: The authors noted that the TCR breadth and depth analyses may have underestimated total T cell responses. Substantial breadth of spike-specific CD8+ and CD4+ T cell responses was reported after vaccination. Comparable non-spike TCR breadth was observed between vaccine and placebo recipients, consistent with only spike being contained in the vaccine. Ad26.COV2.S recipients had higher spike-specific TCR breadth than placebo recipients (P = 0.0014). The study was not powered for comparison of responses between vaccine doses or regimens.

The immunoSEQ Assay was the method used to sequence TCRbeta CDR3 regions. After extraction, genomic DNA underwent amplification by bias-controlled multiplex PCR, followed by high-throughput sequencing. In the authors' own workflow: To quantify the absolute abundance of each unique TCRbeta CDR3 region, sequences were collapsed and filtered. Usable DNA was measured by amplifying reference genes present in all nucleated cells, and TCRbeta template counts were normalized to that usable DNA to estimate T cell fraction. Repertoire TCRs were annotated as SARS-CoV-2-specific by exact matching of V gene, CDR3 amino acid sequence and J gene to a known reactive TCR set. MIRA supplied the reference SARS-CoV-2 TCR set, which was filtered for enrichment in COVID-19-positive ImmuneCODE repertoires so that public or cross-reactive TCRs were removed. Using the MIRA antigens, annotated TCRs were further analysed by specific ORF or by position within an ORF. Breadth was defined as the number of annotated unique rearrangements divided by the total number of unique productive rearrangements, and depth was defined as the summed frequency of the annotated unique rearrangements. Group comparisons of TCR breadth used two-sided Wilcoxon rank-sum tests. In its TCRdb copy, this immuneACCESS table keeps in-frame sequences only and misses some clones. Where compared with another copy, unresolved V genes explain less than half of these, and the others have no known cause. V, J and clone size derive from that table, while D and trimming were established from the DNA sequence. Recorded for this sample are about 320,000 clones; roughly 80% of them occurred a single time. The ten largest clones add up to about 2.1% of the sample.

The source is a person aged 18-65 years who received the Ad26.COV2.S COVID-19 vaccine or a placebo. This chain joins TRBV10-3 to TRBJ1-5; the D gene cannot be resolved reliably. Source: peripheral blood, taken in a trial of Ad26.COV2.S vaccine versus placebo. The CDR3 corresponds to CAVARTLNSDQPQHF. The sequenced DNA is TGTGCCGTTGCGCGGACGCTTAATTCCGATCAGCCCCAGCATTTT.